Included here is one T cell receptor beta chain sequence, with context. The ends were cut back, 6 bases at V and 9 bases at J, with 18 bases in the middle. CDR1 is MNHEY and CDR2 is SMNVEV in the germline V gene (reference sequence). This CDR3 has 15 amino acids. The data were obtained in a study of blood T cell repertoires in COVID-19. Across the study: Sites across the United States, Italy and Spain contributed samples from acute and convalescent COVID-19. Nucleic acid was either cDNA or gDNA, and it came from T cells, B-cell-depleted T cells, or PBMCs.

Original methodology: Reference gene primers were amplified, and this amplification served to estimate nucleated cell counts. Clones were sequenced by immunoSEQ multiplex PCR, and TCRdb holds only the in-frame ones, with some missing. That table supplies the V and J calls and clone size; D and trimming were determined from the DNA. The sample includes roughly 79,000 clones, roughly 89% of them seen just once. This TCR came from a man aged 45-60 years with acute or convalescent COVID-19. The sequenced material came from peripheral blood. This sequence joins TRBV27 and TRBJ1-6; the D is unclear. The CDR3 bases are TGTGCCAGCAGCCTACGTAACGGGTTCGGTTCACCCCTCCACTTT. Translation: CASSLRNGFGSPLHF.